The 31 T cell receptor beta chains below come from one sample, sequenced in a study of blood T cells in healthy people across ages. The use of a sample-barcoded 5' primer and a J-beta primer mix characterized a second PCR of roughly 7 to 11 cycles. TCRdb redid the calling of the 5' RACE reads with MiXCR, one entry per CDR3 protein. The sample gives 750,000 to 850,000 distinct CDR3 sequences, 25% of which show up once; under 4.5% is in the top ten. These sequences were also reported in another study, on T cells of mothers and their children.

Sequencing was carried out using blood. Receptors were obtained from a boy younger than 18 in good health.

The genes are TRBV28 and TRBJ2-7, with 7 bases aligning to TRBD1. The J segment lost 7 bases and the V segment lost 5 bases, leaving 8 bases of the junction unmatched. This CDR3 spans 13 amino acids. Germline V gene data show CDR1 as MDHEN and CDR2 as SYDVKM. DNA of the CDR3: TGTGCCAGCAGTCTCAGACAGGGTTGGGAGCAGTACTTC. Amino acid sequence: CASSLRQGWEQYF.

A word on this clonotype: A junction boundary mismatches the germline segment, possibly from a read error. The chain links TRBV30 to TRBJ1-1; D might be TRBD1 (5 bases). Germline V gene lookup returns CDR1 GTSNPN and CDR2 SVGIG (reference sequence). The CDR3 sequence is 13 residues long. CDR3 amino acids: CAWSPQVWTEVFF. The CDR3 coding sequence is TGTGCCTGGAGTCCACAGGTTTGGACTGAAGTTTTCTTT.

The chain recombines TRBV2 with TRBJ2-5; maybe TRBD2 (6 bases). The germline CDR1 and CDR2 sequences are SNHLY and FYNNEI. The CDR3 totals 14 residues. Trimming stripped 7 bases from V and 2 bases from J, with 14 bases between. CDR3: CASKSSRGQETQYF. CDR3 bases: TGTGCCAGCAAGAGCTCGCGGGGACAAGAGACCCAGTACTTC.

Many counts were recorded for this clonotype. The J gene is TRBJ2-4, the V gene TRBV4-2; D uncertain. The CDR3 totals 15 residues. CDR1 and CDR2 from the germline V gene are LGHNA and YNFKEQ. V was trimmed by 0 bases and J by 6 bases, leaving 12 bases between them. The CDR3 nucleotides are TGTGCCAGCAGCCAAGAGCGGTGGGTCGGAAACATTCAGTACTTC. It is translated as CASSQERWVGNIQYF.

V gene TRBV24-1 combines with J gene TRBJ2-1; D call uncertain. V gave up 6 bases and J gave up 7 bases, with 21 bases separating them. The CDR3 is 16 residues long. Germline loops: CDR1 KGHDR, CDR2 SFDVKD. CDR3 sequence reads: CATSNPLARSGNEQFF. In DNA, the CDR3 is TGTGCCACCAGTAACCCTTTAGCTCGCTCGGGTAATGAGCAGTTCTTC.

The table lists this clonotype with a few counts. The chain recombines TRBV4-1 with TRBJ1-4; possible D gene TRBD1, 5 bases. There are 14 residues in the CDR3. Germline assignment: CDR1 MGHRA and CDR2 YSYEKL. V was cut by 6 bases and J by 11 bases, with 19 bases left in between. The CDR3 here is CASRPYATDSKLFF. The CDR3 DNA is TGCGCCAGCAGACCCTATGCGACAGATTCGAAACTGTTTTTT.

The gene calls are TRBV20-1 and TRBJ2-1; no clear D gene. The germline V and J ends were trimmed by 7 bases and 3 bases, with 19 bases remaining between them. Germline loops: CDR1 DFQATT, CDR2 SNEGSKA (reference sequence). The CDR3 has 15 residues. The CDR3 spells CSVQSSGPGYNEQFF. In DNA form, the CDR3 reads TGCAGTGTTCAGTCGTCGGGCCCGGGCTACAATGAGCAGTTCTTC.

The chain recombines TRBV6-2 or TRBV6-3 with TRBJ2-4; unclear D gene. With 0 bases removed from V and 9 bases from J, the gap between germline ends came to 6 bases. The CDR3 is made up of 12 amino acids. CDR1 is MNHEY, CDR2 SVGEGT, per germline. CDR3 region: CASSYSTPIQYF. For the CDR3, the DNA is TGTGCCAGCAGTTACTCGACTCCCATTCAGTACTTC.

The chain carries TRBV4-3 and TRBJ2-5; D is perhaps TRBD2 (6 bases). Germline V gives CDR1 LGHNA, CDR2 YSLEER. V shed 3 bases and J shed 5 bases, with 13 bases lying between them. The CDR3 has 14 amino acids. The CDR3 DNA reads TGCGCCAGCAGCCATGGTCCGGGAGTGGAGACCCAGTACTTC. Its translation: CASSHGPGVETQYF.

This clonotype was detected many times. The J gene is TRBJ2-3, the V gene TRBV7-6; D is tentatively TRBD1 or TRBD2 (5 bases each). V was trimmed by 1 base and J by 2 bases, leaving 7 bases between them. Looked up from germline, CDR1 is SGHVS and CDR2 is FNYEAQ. The CDR3 has 14 residues. CDR3 bases: TGTGCCAGCAGCTTAGGAGGGACCACAGATACGCAGTATTTT. Its protein product is CASSLGGTTDTQYF.

This chain connects TRBV9 to TRBJ2-5; a possible D gene is TRBD2 (6 bases). V was trimmed by 3 bases and J by 5 bases, leaving 11 bases between them. Germline values: CDR1 SGDLS, CDR2 YYNGEE. The CDR3 totals 13 residues. CDR3 coding DNA: TGTGCCAGCAGCGAGGGGAGCGGGGAGACCCAGTACTTC. This encodes CASSEGSGETQYF. The whole variable domain, filled in from reference TRBV9 and TRBJ2-5, reads DSGVTQTPKHLITATGQRVTLRCSPRSGDLSVYWYQQSLDQGLQFLIQYYNGEERAKGNILERFSAQQFPDLHSELNLSSLELGDSALYFCASSEGSGETQYFGPGTRLLVL.

The CDR3 is CASSLNLAEYNEQFF. The CDR3 coding sequence is TGTGCCAGCAGCTTAAACCTAGCGGAGTACAATGAGCAGTTCTTC. The V gene is TRBV11-2, the J gene TRBJ2-1; 7 positions match TRBD2. CDR3 length equals 15 residues. With 2 bases clipped from V and 4 bases from J, the junction kept 5 bases outside the gene matches. Germline V gene data show CDR1 as SGHAT and CDR2 as FQNNGV.

The chain is built from TRBV12-3 or TRBV12-4 and TRBJ1-2; D is perhaps TRBD1 (5 bases). The length of the CDR3 is 13 residues. V shed 6 bases and J shed 7 bases, with 15 bases lying between them. For the CDR3, the DNA is TGTGCCAGCAGAAGGCGAGGGGAGGCTGGCTACACCTTC. Translated: CASRRRGEAGYTF.

The rearrangement joins TRBV5-6 to TRBJ2-3, with D tentatively TRBD2 (5 bases). This CDR3 has 13 amino acids. CDR1 and CDR2 from the germline V gene are SGHDT and YYEEEE. V lost 2 bases, J lost 5 bases, and 9 bases lay in between. DNA of the CDR3: TGTGCCAGCAGCTTTACTAGTGAAGATACGCAGTATTTT. Protein sequence: CASSFTSEDTQYF.

In its sample, this clonotype was seen a few times. The rearrangement joins TRBV4-3 to TRBJ2-5; perhaps TRBD2 as D (5 bases). The DNA end is more similar to TRBJ2-7, so the J call may be wrong. Germline CDR1 is LGHNA and CDR2 is YSLEER. There are 16 residues in the CDR3. Here the CDR3 reads CASSQERGGSTHEQYF. The CDR3 DNA follows: TGCGCCAGCAGCCAAGAGCGAGGTGGGAGCACCCACGAGCAGTACTTC.

The rearrangement links TRBV4-3 to TRBJ2-5, with 9 bases identical to TRBD1. The end of the DNA fits TRBJ2-1 better, so the J call may be wrong. Germline V gives CDR1 LGHNA, CDR2 YSLEER. The CDR3 contains 17 residues. CDR3 DNA: TGCGCCAGCAGCCAAGAAGAACGAGACAGGGGGATCCATGAGCAGTTCTTC. Translated, it gives CASSQEERDRGIHEQFF.

This chain connects TRBV12-3 or TRBV12-4 to TRBJ1-2; no firm D call. The ends were cut back, 3 bases at V and 3 bases at J, with 17 bases in the middle. The CDR3 loop spans 16 amino acids. As DNA, the CDR3 is TGTGCCAGCAGTTTGGGCTTCGGGCAGGCTTACTATGGCTACACCTTC. It yields the protein CASSLGFGQAYYGYTF.

The V call is TRBV28, the J call TRBJ2-5; D is perhaps TRBD1 or TRBD2 (5 bases each). Trimming removed 3 bases at V and 3 bases at J, with 14 bases between. The CDR3 consists of 15 residues. CDR1 is MDHEN and CDR2 is SYDVKM in the germline V gene. This CDR3 is CASSFRDRPKETQYF. The CDR3 bases are TGTGCCAGCAGTTTCCGGGACCGACCGAAAGAGACCCAGTACTTC.

This rearrangement joins TRBV9 to TRBJ2-2, with 7 nucleotides matching TRBD1. The CDR3 length is 18 residues. V shed 0 bases and J 0 bases; nucleotides not matched to a gene: 8. From germline, CDR1 is SGDLS and CDR2 YYNGEE. CDR3 in amino acids: CASSVVGQEDSNTGELFF. The CDR3 DNA reads as TGTGCCAGCAGCGTAGTAGGACAGGAGGACTCGAACACCGGGGAGCTGTTTTTT.

The chain is built from TRBV7-9 and TRBJ2-1; no clear D. This CDR3 region has 15 residues. Germline CDR1 and CDR2: SEHNR and FQNEAQ (reference sequence). The V end lost 1 base, the J end lost 9 bases, and 16 bases lay between the germline ends. The chain's CDR3 is CASSLVGSRWGEQFF. CDR3 nucleotide sequence: TGTGCCAGCAGCTTAGTAGGGTCAAGGTGGGGTGAGCAGTTCTTC.

V usage is TRBV6-1 and J usage is TRBJ2-7, with a tentative D call TRBD1 (6 bases). CDR1 and CDR2 (germline): MNHNS, SASEGT. This CDR3 has 19 residues. Trimming removed 5 bases at V and 2 bases at J, with 28 bases between. The CDR3: CASSTQGDWVLPLPYEQYF. The CDR3 bases are TGTGCCAGCAGTACACAGGGAGATTGGGTTTTACCACTACCCTACGAGCAGTACTTC.

The chain carries TRBV25-1 and TRBJ2-6; 8 positions agree with TRBD1. Germline CDR1 is MGHDK and CDR2 is SYGVNS. The junction had 17 bases not matched to a gene; V was cut back by 0 bases and J by 4 bases. The CDR3 runs to 21 residues. DNA for the CDR3: TGTGCCAGCAGTGAATATTTCCCTTCGACAGGGGACGTTACCGGGGCCAACGTCCTGACTTTC. Translating gives CASSEYFPSTGDVTGANVLTF.

V gene TRBV10-3 combines with J gene TRBJ1-6; D is unclear. This CDR3 region has 13 residues. Trimming took 5 bases from V and 5 from J, leaving 7 bases between them. The germline gives CDR1 ENHRY, CDR2 SYGVKD. The CDR3 region is CAISTRDNSPLHF. The DNA for the CDR3 is TGTGCCATCAGTACCCGGGATAATTCACCCCTCCACTTT.

This sequence joins TRBV29-1 and TRBJ2-3, with D perhaps TRBD1 (5 bases). The CDR3 spans 18 residues. V lost 2 bases and J 2 bases, leaving 23 bases between the germline ends. Germline CDR1 is SQVTM and CDR2 is ANQGSEA. CDR3 sequence (DNA): TGCAGCGTTGAATCGCAGGGCCAGACCAAACCTTACACAGATACGCAGTATTTT. Translation gives CSVESQGQTKPYTDTQYF.

V and J are TRBV11-1 and TRBJ1-5, with TRBD1 matching 11 bases. V lost 3 bases and J lost 1; bases outside the gene matches: 2. The germline V gene encodes CDR1 SGHAT and CDR2 FQDESV (reference sequence). The CDR3 consists of 16 residues. The CDR3: CASSFRDRGSNQPQHF. For the CDR3, the DNA is TGTGCCAGCAGCTTCCGGGACAGGGGGAGCAATCAGCCCCAGCATTTT.

This clonotype has a handful of counts. The chain combines TRBV20-1 with TRBJ1-2; 9 nucleotides agree with TRBD1. CDR1 is DFQATT and CDR2 is SNEGSKA in the germline V gene (reference sequence). The V gene end was trimmed by 1 base and the J gene end by 2 bases; junction bases not matched to a gene: 2. The CDR3 contains 14 residues. CDR3 loop: CSARVDRGNYGYTF. Written as DNA, the CDR3 is TGCAGTGCTAGAGTAGACAGGGGGAACTATGGCTACACCTTC.

The chain employs TRBV4-3 and TRBJ2-1, with D perhaps TRBD2 (5 bases). V was clipped by 1 base and J by 0 bases, with 10 bases between them. The CDR3 has 16 amino acids. Germline values: CDR1 LGHNA, CDR2 YSLEER. CDR3 residues: CASSQAGGYSYNEQFF. For the CDR3, the DNA is TGCGCCAGCAGCCAAGCAGGCGGGTACTCCTACAATGAGCAGTTCTTC.

The chain has TRBV28 and TRBJ2-2; no firm D call. The CDR3 contains 16 residues. Trimming took off 2 bases at V and 0 bases at J, with 10 bases between the two ends. Germline CDR1 reads MDHEN; CDR2 reads SYDVKM. CDR3 nucleotide sequence: TGTGCCAGCAGTTTAGAGTTGGGAACGAACACCGGGGAGCTGTTTTTT. As protein: CASSLELGTNTGELFF.

V gene TRBV4-1 combines with J gene TRBJ1-4; D remains unclear. The V gene lost 2 bases and the J gene lost 3 bases, with 13 bases spanning the gap. CDR3 length: 16 residues. The germline gives CDR1 MGHRA, CDR2 YSYEKL. Here the CDR3 DNA reads TGCGCCAGCAGCCAACCTGAGGCATATCCTAATGAAAAACTGTTTTTT. This gives the protein CASSQPEAYPNEKLFF.

The J gene is TRBJ1-4, the V gene TRBV7-9; D unclear. The CDR3 sequence is 14 residues long. V was pared by 1 base and J by 8 bases, with 11 bases between. Germline lookup yields CDR1 SEHNR and CDR2 FQNEAQ (reference sequence). The DNA for the CDR3 is TGTGCCAGCAGCTTAGACAACCAATTCGAAAAACTGTTTTTT. Translation gives CASSLDNQFEKLFF.

The chain is built from TRBV29-1 and TRBJ2-3; D is perhaps TRBD1 (6 bases). Germline values: CDR1 SQVTM, CDR2 ANQGSEA. CDR3 length equals 12 residues. Trimming left V 6 bases short and J 4 bases short, with 11 bases between. Written as DNA, the CDR3 is TGCAGCGTCGACCGACAGGCAGATACGCAGTATTTT. It translates to CSVDRQADTQYF.